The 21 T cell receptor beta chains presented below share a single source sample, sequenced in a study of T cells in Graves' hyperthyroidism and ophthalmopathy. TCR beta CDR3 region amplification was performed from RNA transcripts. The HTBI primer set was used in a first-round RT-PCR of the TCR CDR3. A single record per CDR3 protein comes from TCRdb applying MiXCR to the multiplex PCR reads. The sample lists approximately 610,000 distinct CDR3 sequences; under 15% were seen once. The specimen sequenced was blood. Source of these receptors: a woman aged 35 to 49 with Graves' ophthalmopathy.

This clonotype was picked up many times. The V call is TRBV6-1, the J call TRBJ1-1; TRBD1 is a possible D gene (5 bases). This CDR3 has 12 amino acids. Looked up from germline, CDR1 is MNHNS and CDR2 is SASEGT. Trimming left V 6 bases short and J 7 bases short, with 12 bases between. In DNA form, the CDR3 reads TGTGCCAGCAGAATAGGGGCAGATGAAGCTTTCTTT. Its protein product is CASRIGADEAFF.

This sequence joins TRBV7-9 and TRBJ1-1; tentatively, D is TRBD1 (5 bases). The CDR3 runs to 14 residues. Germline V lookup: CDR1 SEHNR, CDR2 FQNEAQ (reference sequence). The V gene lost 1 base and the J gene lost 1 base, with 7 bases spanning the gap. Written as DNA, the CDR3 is TGTGCCAGCAGCTTAGAGGGGCCGAACACTGAAGCTTTCTTT. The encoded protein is CASSLEGPNTEAFF.

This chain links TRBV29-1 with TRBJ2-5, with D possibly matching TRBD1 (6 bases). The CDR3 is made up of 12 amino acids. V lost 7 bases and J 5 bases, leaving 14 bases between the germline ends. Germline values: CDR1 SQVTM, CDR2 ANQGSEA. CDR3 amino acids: CSAAPDRETQYF. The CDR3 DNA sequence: TGCAGCGCCGCCCCAGACAGGGAGACCCAGTACTTC.

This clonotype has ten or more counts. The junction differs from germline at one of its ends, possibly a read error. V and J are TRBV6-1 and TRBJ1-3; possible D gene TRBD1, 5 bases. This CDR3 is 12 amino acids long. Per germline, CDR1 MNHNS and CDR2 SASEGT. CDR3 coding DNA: TGTGCCAGCAGTGAAAGTGGTTGGCAAGGGGATTTT. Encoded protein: CASSESGWQGDF.

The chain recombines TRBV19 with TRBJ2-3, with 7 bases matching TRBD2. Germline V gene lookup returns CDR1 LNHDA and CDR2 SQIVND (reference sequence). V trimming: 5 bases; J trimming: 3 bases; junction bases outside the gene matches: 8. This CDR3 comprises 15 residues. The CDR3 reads CASSSGGGITDTQYF. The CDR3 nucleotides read TGTGCCAGTAGTTCCGGCGGGGGTATAACAGATACGCAGTATTTT.

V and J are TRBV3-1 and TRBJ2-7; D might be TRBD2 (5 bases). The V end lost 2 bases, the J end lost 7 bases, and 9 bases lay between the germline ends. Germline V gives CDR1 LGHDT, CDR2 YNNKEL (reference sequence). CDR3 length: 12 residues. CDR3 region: CASSQSLGEQYF. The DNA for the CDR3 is TGTGCCAGCAGCCAATCACTAGGAGAGCAGTACTTC.

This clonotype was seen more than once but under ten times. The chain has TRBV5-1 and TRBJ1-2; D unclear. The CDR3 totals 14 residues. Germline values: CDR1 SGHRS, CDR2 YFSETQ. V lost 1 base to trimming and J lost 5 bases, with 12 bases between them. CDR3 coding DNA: TGCGCCAGCAGCTTGAATGGGGAAGCGTATGGCTACACCTTC. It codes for CASSLNGEAYGYTF.

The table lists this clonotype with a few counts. The CDR3 sequence is CASSQMEDYGYTF. CDR3 nucleotide sequence: TGTGCCAGCAGCCAGATGGAAGACTATGGCTACACCTTC. This sequence joins TRBV14 and TRBJ1-2; D is unresolved. The CDR3 loop spans 13 amino acids. Germline V gene sequence: CDR1 SGHDN, CDR2 FVKESK. V was clipped by 3 bases and J by 3 bases, with 8 bases between them.

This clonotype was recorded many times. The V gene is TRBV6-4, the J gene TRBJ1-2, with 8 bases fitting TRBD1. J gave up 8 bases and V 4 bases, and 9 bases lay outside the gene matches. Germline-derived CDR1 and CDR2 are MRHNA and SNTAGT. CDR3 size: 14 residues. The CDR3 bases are TGTGCCAGCAGTGCGGGGACAGGAGGTGCGGGCTACACCTTC. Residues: CASSAGTGGAGYTF.

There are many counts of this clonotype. Written as DNA, the CDR3 is TGTGCCAGCAGTTTACAGGGGGCAAATGAAGCTTTCTTT. It yields the protein CASSLQGANEAFF. This chain uses TRBV27 with TRBJ1-1; 8 bases are a match to TRBD1. CDR1 is MNHEY and CDR2 is SMNVEV in the germline V gene (reference sequence). V was clipped by 2 bases and J by 7 bases; unmatched bases: 3. The length of the CDR3 is 13 residues.

The chain's CDR3 is CASSNPLGNGYTF. In DNA form, the CDR3 reads TGTGCCAGCAGTAACCCGCTGGGGAACGGCTACACCTTC. The chain combines TRBV6-2 or TRBV6-3 with TRBJ1-2; D gene uncertain. Germline-derived CDR1 and CDR2 are MNHEY and SVGEGT. The V gene lost 5 bases and the J gene lost 8 bases, with 15 bases spanning the gap. The CDR3 covers 13 residues.

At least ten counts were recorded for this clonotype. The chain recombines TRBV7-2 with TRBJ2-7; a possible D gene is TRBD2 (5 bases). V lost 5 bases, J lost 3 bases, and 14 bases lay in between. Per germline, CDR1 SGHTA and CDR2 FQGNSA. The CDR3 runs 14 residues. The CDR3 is CASSPNPRVYEQYF. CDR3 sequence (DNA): TGTGCCAGCAGCCCTAACCCGAGGGTCTACGAGCAGTACTTC. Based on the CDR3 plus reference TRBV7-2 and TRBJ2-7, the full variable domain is GAGVSQSPSNKVTEKGKDVELRCDPISGHTALYWYRQSLGQGLEFLIYFQGNSAPDKSGLPSDRFSAERTGGSVSTLTIQRTQQEDSAVYLCASSPNPRVYEQYFGPGTRLTVT.

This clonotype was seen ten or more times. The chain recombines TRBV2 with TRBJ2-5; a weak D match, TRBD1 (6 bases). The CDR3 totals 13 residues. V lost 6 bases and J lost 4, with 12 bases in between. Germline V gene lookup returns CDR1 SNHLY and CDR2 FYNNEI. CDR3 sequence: CASRGDMRETQYF. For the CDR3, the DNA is TGTGCCAGCAGGGGGGACATGCGAGAGACCCAGTACTTC. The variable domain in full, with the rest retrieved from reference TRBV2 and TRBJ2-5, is EPEVTQTPSHQVTQMGQEVILRCVPISNHLYFYWYRQILGQKVEFLVSFYNNEISEKSEIFDDQFSVERPDGSNFTLKIRSTKLEDSAMYFCASRGDMRETQYFGPGTRLLVL.

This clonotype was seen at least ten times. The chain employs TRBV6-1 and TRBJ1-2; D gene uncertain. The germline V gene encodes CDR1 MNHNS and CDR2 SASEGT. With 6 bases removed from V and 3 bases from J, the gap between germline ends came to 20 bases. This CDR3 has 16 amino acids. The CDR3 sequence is CASSPSRGIKDYGYTF. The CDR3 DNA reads TGTGCCAGCAGCCCCTCAAGAGGGATTAAGGACTATGGCTACACCTTC.

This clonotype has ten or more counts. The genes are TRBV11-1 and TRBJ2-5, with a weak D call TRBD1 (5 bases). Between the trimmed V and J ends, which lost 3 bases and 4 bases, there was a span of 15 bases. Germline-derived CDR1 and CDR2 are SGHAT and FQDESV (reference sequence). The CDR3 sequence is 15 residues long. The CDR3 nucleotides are TGTGCCAGCAGCTTGTTAGGGGTGGCGGCAGAGACCCAGTACTTC. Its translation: CASSLLGVAAETQYF.

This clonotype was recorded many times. CDR3 in amino acids: CAWSVNRQALFF. CDR3 coding DNA: TGTGCCTGGAGTGTAAACAGGCAGGCCCTGTTTTTT. The V and J genes are TRBV30 and TRBJ2-2; D is possibly TRBD1 (5 bases). This CDR3 comprises 12 residues. The V gene lost 0 bases and the J gene lost 14 bases, with 13 bases spanning the gap. Germline V gene sequence: CDR1 GTSNPN, CDR2 SVGIG (reference sequence). The full variable domain, with the rest looked up from reference TRBV30 and TRBJ2-2, is SQTIHQWPATLVQPVGSPLSLECTVEGTSNPNLYWYRQAAGRGLQLLFYSVGIGQISSEVPQNLSASRPQDRQFILSSKKLLLSDSGFYLCAWSVNRQALFFGEGSRLTVL.

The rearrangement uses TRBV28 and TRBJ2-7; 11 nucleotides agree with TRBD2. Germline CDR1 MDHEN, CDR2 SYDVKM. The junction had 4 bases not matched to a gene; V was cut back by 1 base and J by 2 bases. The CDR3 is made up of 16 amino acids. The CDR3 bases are TGTGCCAGCAGTTTATTGGGGACTAGCGGAGCCTACGAGCAGTACTTC. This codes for CASSLLGTSGAYEQYF.

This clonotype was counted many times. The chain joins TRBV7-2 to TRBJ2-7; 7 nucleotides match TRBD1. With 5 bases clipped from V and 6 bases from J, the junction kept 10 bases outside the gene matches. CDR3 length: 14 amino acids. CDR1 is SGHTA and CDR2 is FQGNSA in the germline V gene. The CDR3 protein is CASSIDRVNGEQYF. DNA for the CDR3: TGTGCCAGCAGCATCGACAGGGTGAACGGCGAGCAGTACTTC.

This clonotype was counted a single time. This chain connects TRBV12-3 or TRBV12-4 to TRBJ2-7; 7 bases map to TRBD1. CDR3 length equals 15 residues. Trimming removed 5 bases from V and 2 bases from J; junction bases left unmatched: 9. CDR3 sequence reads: CASSGWGQGAYEQYF. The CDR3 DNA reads TGTGCCAGCAGTGGATGGGGTCAGGGGGCCTACGAGCAGTACTTC.

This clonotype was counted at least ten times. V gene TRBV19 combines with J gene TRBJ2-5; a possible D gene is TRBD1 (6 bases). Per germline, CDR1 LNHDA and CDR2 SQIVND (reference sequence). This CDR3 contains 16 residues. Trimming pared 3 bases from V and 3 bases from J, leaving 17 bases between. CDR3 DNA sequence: TGTGCCAGTAGTATGGCCTCGACAGGCCCGGAAGAGACCCAGTACTTC. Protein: CASSMASTGPEETQYF. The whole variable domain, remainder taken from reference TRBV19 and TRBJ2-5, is DGGITQSPKYLFRKEGQNVTLSCEQNLNHDAMYWYRQDPGQGLRLIYYSQIVNDFQKGDIAEGYSVSREKKESFPLTVTSAQKNPTAFYLCASSMASTGPEETQYFGPGTRLLVL.

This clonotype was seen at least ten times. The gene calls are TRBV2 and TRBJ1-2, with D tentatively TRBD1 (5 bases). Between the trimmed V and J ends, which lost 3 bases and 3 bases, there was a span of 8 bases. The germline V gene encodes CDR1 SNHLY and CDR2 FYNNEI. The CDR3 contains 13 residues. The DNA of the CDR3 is TGTGCCAGCAGTGAGGACATGTACTATGGCTACACCTTC. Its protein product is CASSEDMYYGYTF.